These 25 T cell receptor beta chains were all obtained from the same sample, sequenced in a study of vaccination and CD4 T cells after COVID-19. TCRdb reprocessed the PCR reads via MiXCR and lists one record per CDR3 protein. Of approximately 19,000 distinct CDR3 sequences listed, under 80% are singletons. Material: CD4+ T cells from blood, obtained before SARS-CoV-2 vaccination. Receptors originate from a human donor who had recovered from COVID-19.

The chain recombines TRBV11-2 with TRBJ1-5, with 9 bases that match TRBD1. This CDR3 has 21 residues. With V trimmed by 2 bases and J by 2 bases, 19 bases remained unmatched. Germline lookup yields CDR1 SGHAT and CDR2 FQNNGV. The CDR3 reads CASSLYHLGGTGIGGNQPQHF. Written as DNA, the CDR3 is TGTGCCAGCAGCTTATATCACCTGGGTGGGACAGGGATCGGAGGCAATCAGCCCCAGCATTTT.

V usage is TRBV18 and J usage is TRBJ2-1, with TRBD2 matching 13 bases. The CDR3 consists of 17 residues. Germline V gene sequence: CDR1 KGHSH, CDR2 LQKENI. V shed 4 bases, J shed 2 bases, and the junction held 5 bases outside the gene matches. The CDR3 bases are TGTGCCAGCTCACGGACCGGGACTAGCGGGACCTACAATGAGCAGTTCTTC. Its translation is CASSRTGTSGTYNEQFF.

The gene calls are TRBV7-3 and TRBJ2-3; D might be TRBD2 (6 bases). CDR3 length: 14 amino acids. Trimming shortened V by 5 bases and J by 2 bases, and 11 bases separated the two germline ends. CDR1 SGHTA and CDR2 FQGTGA come from the germline V gene. The DNA of the CDR3 is TGTGCCAGCAGCAATTTAGCGGCCACAGATACGCAGTATTTT. It specifies CASSNLAATDTQYF.

The genes are TRBV7-2 and TRBJ2-5; D uncertain. The CDR3 sequence is 12 residues long. The V end lost 3 bases, the J end lost 5 bases, and 7 bases lay between the germline ends. Germline CDR1 reads SGHTA; CDR2 reads FQGNSA. Here the CDR3 reads CASSFLRETQYF. The DNA of the CDR3 is TGTGCCAGCAGCTTCTTGCGGGAGACCCAGTACTTC.

J is TRBJ2-6 and V is TRBV6-1; the D gene is possibly TRBD1 (6 bases). Germline V gene data show CDR1 as MNHNS and CDR2 as SASEGT. This CDR3 region has 15 residues. The germline V and J ends were trimmed by 5 bases and 1 base, with 9 bases remaining between them. The CDR3 spells CASSRGTSGANVLTF. The CDR3 nucleotides are TGTGCCAGCAGTCGAGGGACATCTGGGGCCAACGTCCTGACTTTC.

This clonotype was counted a single time. J is TRBJ1-4 and V is TRBV5-1, with 9 positions matching TRBD1. With 7 bases clipped from V and 8 bases from J, the junction kept 9 bases outside the gene matches. The length of the CDR3 is 14 residues. Germline CDR1 is SGHRS and CDR2 is YFSETQ. The CDR3: CASGEPGQGEKLFF. In DNA form, the CDR3 reads TGCGCCAGCGGGGAACCGGGACAGGGCGAAAAACTGTTTTTT.

This chain joins TRBV7-2 and TRBJ1-6; D ambiguous. This CDR3 spans 14 amino acids. Trimming removed 5 bases from V and 7 bases from J, with 12 bases in between. Per the germline V gene, CDR1 is SGHTA and CDR2 is FQGNSA. CDR3 region: CASSASFTNSPLHF. The DNA of the CDR3 is TGTGCCAGCAGCGCCAGTTTCACGAATTCACCCCTCCACTTT.

In this sample, this clonotype turned up a few times. This sequence joins TRBV20-1 and TRBJ1-2; D gene uncertain. CDR1 DFQATT and CDR2 SNEGSKA come from the germline V gene (reference sequence). This CDR3 is 13 amino acids long. V gave up 6 bases and J gave up 0 bases, with 11 bases separating them. The CDR3 nucleotides are TGCAGTGCCAAGGGATTTACTAACTATGGCTACACCTTC. Its protein product is CSAKGFTNYGYTF.

V is TRBV20-1 and J is TRBJ2-7; D is possibly TRBD1 (5 bases). Per the germline V gene, CDR1 is DFQATT and CDR2 is SNEGSKA (reference sequence). Trimming stripped 1 base from V and 0 bases from J, with 13 bases between. The CDR3 spans 15 residues. This CDR3 is CSARASGRTSYEQYF. DNA of the CDR3: TGCAGTGCTAGAGCGTCAGGGCGAACCTCCTACGAGCAGTACTTC.

The rearrangement joins TRBV5-1 to TRBJ1-5, with D possibly TRBD1 on 5 matching bases. This CDR3 comprises 13 residues. V dropped 5 bases and J dropped 5 bases, with 11 bases sitting between them. In germline, CDR1 is SGHRS, CDR2 YFSETQ. CDR3 sequence (DNA): TGCGCCAGCAGGGAGGACATTTATCAGCCCCAGCATTTT. Amino acid sequence: CASREDIYQPQHF.

CDR3 region: CASSETGAGPETQYF. The CDR3 nucleotides read TGTGCCAGCAGTGAAACTGGCGCGGGTCCGGAGACCCAGTACTTC. The rearrangement uses TRBV2 and TRBJ2-5, with D perhaps matching TRBD2 (5 bases). CDR1 and CDR2 (germline): SNHLY, FYNNEI. The CDR3 runs to 15 residues. Trimming stripped 2 bases from V and 5 bases from J, with 15 bases between.

This chain joins TRBV19 and TRBJ2-7; no reliable D call. V lost 5 bases and J 2 bases, leaving 10 bases between the germline ends. Germline V gene sequence: CDR1 LNHDA, CDR2 SQIVND (reference sequence). CDR3 length equals 13 residues. This chain's CDR3 is CASSRPGPYEQYF. The CDR3 DNA follows: TGTGCCAGTAGTCGCCCAGGTCCCTACGAGCAGTACTTC.

Only a few counts were recorded for this clonotype. The chain carries TRBV7-2 and TRBJ1-5; D is unresolved. CDR3 length: 14 residues. The V and J ends lost 1 base and 0 bases respectively, with 4 bases between them. Germline assignment: CDR1 SGHTA and CDR2 FQGNSA. The CDR3: CASSLDVSNQPQHF. DNA of the CDR3: TGTGCCAGCAGCTTAGACGTTAGCAATCAGCCCCAGCATTTT.

The sample holds a few counts of this clonotype. This chain uses TRBV28 with TRBJ1-6; 8 nucleotides match TRBD1. CDR3 length equals 15 residues. Germline loops: CDR1 MDHEN, CDR2 SYDVKM. V shed 4 bases and J 9 bases; nucleotides not matched to a gene: 8. The CDR3 region has the DNA TGTGCCAGCAGTTCCAACACAGGGACAGGTTCACCCCTCCACTTT. This sequence encodes CASSSNTGTGSPLHF.

This chain uses TRBV7-3 with TRBJ1-1; D is perhaps TRBD1 (5 bases). Looked up from germline, CDR1 is SGHTA and CDR2 is FQGTGA. Trimming took off 5 bases at V and 4 bases at J, with 11 bases between the two ends. CDR3 length: 13 amino acids. The CDR3 loop is CASSAQGATEAFF. The CDR3 coding sequence is TGTGCCAGCAGCGCCCAGGGTGCCACTGAAGCTTTCTTT.

The chain uses TRBV5-4 and TRBJ2-2; 7 bases agree with TRBD2. Germline lookup yields CDR1 SGHNT and CDR2 YYREEE (reference sequence). V trimming: 4 bases; J trimming: 0 bases; junction bases outside the gene matches: 6. The CDR3 spans 16 residues. This CDR3 reads CASSRAGFANTGELFF. DNA for the CDR3: TGTGCCAGCAGCAGAGCGGGGTTCGCGAACACCGGGGAGCTGTTTTTT.

In this sample, this clonotype turned up a few times. V usage is TRBV20-1 and J usage is TRBJ2-5, with TRBD1 matching 9 bases. Trimming at V came to 1 base and at J to 5 bases, leaving 8 bases not matched to a gene. This CDR3 has 15 amino acids. Per germline, CDR1 DFQATT and CDR2 SNEGSKA (reference sequence). CDR3: CSARAGQGTGETQYF. CDR3 DNA: TGCAGTGCTAGAGCTGGACAGGGGACAGGGGAGACCCAGTACTTC.

CDR3 protein: CASRGQGVQPQHF. CDR3 DNA sequence: TGTGCCAGCAGAGGACAGGGGGTTCAGCCCCAGCATTTT. V usage is TRBV2 and J usage is TRBJ1-5; 10 bases map to TRBD1. This CDR3 contains 13 residues. Germline values: CDR1 SNHLY, CDR2 FYNNEI. The V gene end was trimmed by 6 bases and the J gene end by 6 bases; junction bases not matched to a gene: 2. Complete variable domain (other parts from reference TRBV2 and TRBJ1-5): EPEVTQTPSHQVTQMGQEVILRCVPISNHLYFYWYRQILGQKVEFLVSFYNNEISEKSEIFDDQFSVERPDGSNFTLKIRSTKLEDSAMYFCASRGQGVQPQHFGDGTRLSIL.

This clonotype was counted only a few times. The V and J genes are TRBV6-5 and TRBJ2-7; TRBD2 is a possible D gene (5 bases). Germline CDR1 is MNHEY and CDR2 is SVGAGI. Deletions cut 2 bases from V and 3 bases from J, with 8 bases between. The length of the CDR3 is 13 residues. In DNA, the CDR3 is TGTGCCAGCAGTTACGGACTCTACTACGAGCAGTACTTC. Translated, it gives CASSYGLYYEQYF.

This sequence joins TRBV28 and TRBJ1-2; TRBD1 is a possible D gene (5 bases). Germline CDR1 MDHEN, CDR2 SYDVKM. V was pared by 5 bases and J by 3 bases, with 10 bases between. The CDR3 sequence is 13 residues long. The CDR3 nucleotides are TGTGCCAGCAGTATAGGGACGGACTATGGCTACACCTTC. It specifies CASSIGTDYGYTF.

This sequence joins TRBV6-5 and TRBJ2-2; 11 bases match TRBD1. The germline gives CDR1 MNHEY, CDR2 SVGAGI. The trim removed 3 bases at V and 8 bases at J, leaving 8 bases unmatched. The CDR3 is made up of 16 amino acids. CDR3 region: CASSYGQGARRGELFF. For the CDR3, the DNA is TGTGCCAGCAGTTATGGACAGGGGGCTAGACGGGGGGAGCTGTTTTTT.

The chain recombines TRBV20-1 with TRBJ1-1, with D tentatively TRBD1 (6 bases). Per the germline V gene, CDR1 is DFQATT and CDR2 is SNEGSKA (reference sequence). V was clipped by 6 bases and J by 0 bases, with 14 bases between them. CDR3 length: 14 residues. CDR3 bases: TGCAGTGCCGAGACAGGCGACATGAACACTGAAGCTTTCTTT. Its translation is CSAETGDMNTEAFF.

The gene calls are TRBV20-1 and TRBJ2-1, with 7 bases lining up with TRBD1. The V segment lost 6 bases and the J segment 4 bases; nucleotides outside the gene matches: 12. The CDR3 extends over 15 amino acids. Germline V gives CDR1 DFQATT, CDR2 SNEGSKA (reference sequence). CDR3 nucleotide sequence: TGCAGTGCCAGTAACAGGGGTCGGAGGTACAATGAGCAGTTCTTC. It specifies CSASNRGRRYNEQFF.

V is TRBV10-3 and J is TRBJ2-7; D gene ambiguous. CDR3 size: 12 residues. CDR1 ENHRY and CDR2 SYGVKD come from the germline V gene. Trimming pared 1 base from V and 6 bases from J, leaving 7 bases between. CDR3 nucleotides: TGTGCCATCAGTGAGTTCTTCTCCGAGCAGTACTTC. This encodes CAISEFFSEQYF.

The rearrangement joins TRBV30 to TRBJ2-5; D possibly uses TRBD1 or TRBD2 (5 bases each). The germline CDR1 and CDR2 sequences are GTSNPN and SVGIG (reference sequence). Trimming pared 2 bases from V and 1 base from J, leaving 8 bases between. CDR3 size: 13 residues. The CDR3 coding sequence is TGTGCCTGGAGTAGAGGGGCCCAAGAGACCCAGTACTTC. Its protein product is CAWSRGAQETQYF.